These T cell receptor beta chains were read from a single sample in a study of cytomegalovirus exposure and HLA in healthy donors. Clones were read by immunoSEQ multiplex PCR, and TCRdb kept only the in-frame ones, dropping some. The sample shows about 140,000 clones, over 50% of them seen only once. Sequencing was performed on PBMCs. These receptors were taken from a human donor in good health. The CDR3 runs from the conserved cysteine through the conserved F or W. D genes are given only for firm matches. Size is stated for part of the rows, as once, few or many counts, or as a class when the clone is expanded.

TRBJ1-4 - TRBV11-2 - CASSHPRGSNEKLFF TGTGCCAGCAGCCATCCCAGGGGCTCAAATGAAAAACTGTTTTTT
TRBJ2-7 - TRBV28 - CASSFNSGVGGEQYF TGTGCCAGCAGTTTCAACTCCGGGGTTGGCGGCGAGCAGTACTTC
TRBJ2-5 - TRBV28 TRBD2 CASRTGLAGEETQYF TGTGCCAGCAGAACGGGACTAGCGGGAGAAGAGACCCAGTACTTC
TRBJ1-1 - TRBV27 TRBD1 CASSYSGTAIEAFF TGTGCCAGCAGTTACTCCGGGACAGCAATTGAAGCTTTCTTT
TRBJ2-1 - TRBV7-6 - CASSLGGHRPNEQFF TGTGCCAGCAGCTTAGGTGGGCACCGCCCCAATGAGCAGTTCTTC
TRBJ2-7 - TRBV18 TRBD1 CASSPVTGLSDEQYF TGTGCCAGCTCACCGGTGACAGGGTTAAGCGACGAGCAGTACTTC
TRBJ2-5 few TRBV2 TRBD1 CASRQGFGETQYF TGTGCCAGCAGACAGGGGTTTGGGGAGACCCAGTACTTC
TRBJ2-1 - TRBV7-2 TRBD2 CASSKGLAERLRPGEQFF TGTGCCAGCAGCAAGGGACTAGCGGAGAGACTCCGTCCGGGTGAGCAGTTCTTC
TRBJ1-3 - TRBV7-2 - CASSLQVDFSGNTIYF TGTGCCAGCAGCTTACAGGTGGATTTCTCTGGAAACACCATATATTTT
TRBJ2-7 - TRBV10-1 TRBD2 CASLTSGTPYEQYF TGCGCCAGCCTTACTAGCGGGACTCCCTACGAGCAGTACTTC
TRBJ2-5 - TRBV2 TRBD1 CASSEFGRGRETQYF TGTGCCAGCAGTGAATTCGGCAGGGGGCGCGAGACCCAGTACTTC
TRBJ2-7 - TRBV4-1 - CASSPEASVNSYEQYF TGCGCCAGCAGCCCCGAAGCGTCGGTAAACTCCTACGAGCAGTACTTC
TRBJ1-6 - TRBV30 TRBD1 CAWRDRDRGIKGSPLHF TGTGCCTGGAGGGACCGGGACAGGGGGATCAAGGGTTCACCCCTCCACTTT
TRBJ2-4 - TRBV29-1 TRBD1 CSVERDRAKNIQYF TGCAGCGTTGAACGGGACAGGGCCAAAAACATTCAGTACTTC
TRBJ1-2 - TRBV7-2 - CASSVRNNDGYTF TGTGCCAGCAGCGTACGCAACAATGATGGCTACACCTTC
TRBJ2-7 - TRBV18 - CASRSGVVSTYEQYF TGTGCCAGCAGGAGCGGCGTGGTCTCAACCTACGAGCAGTACTTC
TRBJ2-2 few TRBV2 - CASRWGHANTGELFF TGTGCCAGCAGATGGGGACATGCGAACACCGGGGAGCTGTTTTTT
TRBJ2-5 - TRBV6-5 - CASSPWGGVETQYF TGTGCCAGCAGCCCGTGGGGGGGCGTAGAGACCCAGTACTTC
TRBJ2-1 - TRBV27 - CASTNGQGSYNEQFF TGTGCCAGCACCAATGGGCAGGGGTCCTACAATGAGCAGTTCTTC
TRBJ2-7 few TRBV11-3 - CASSSRFVAAVPYEQYF TGTGCCAGCAGCTCGAGATTCGTGGCGGCGGTCCCCTACGAGCAGTACTTC
TRBJ1-4 - TRBV18 - CASSPASANEKLFF TGTGCCAGCTCACCAGCCTCGGCTAATGAAAAACTGTTTTTT
TRBJ1-1 - TRBV6-6 - CASSYGGRGNTEAFF TGTGCCAGCAGTTACGGGGGCAGGGGGAACACTGAAGCTTTCTTT
TRBJ1-5 few TRBV7-8 TRBD1 CASNRDRSNQPQHF TGTGCCAGCAACCGGGACAGGTCCAATCAGCCCCAGCATTTT
TRBJ2-3 - TRBV27 TRBD2 CASSFLAGHTDTQYF TGTGCCAGCAGTTTCCTAGCGGGCCACACAGATACGCAGTATTTT
TRBJ1-1 - TRBV6-5 - CASSYYREGRTEAFF TGTGCCAGCAGTTACTACAGGGAGGGGAGGACTGAAGCTTTCTTT
TRBJ2-3 once TRBV18 TRBD1 CASSQGQGRGGTDTQYF TGTGCCAGCTCACAAGGACAGGGTCGAGGTGGCACAGATACGCAGTATTTT
TRBJ2-1 - TRBV4-1 - CASRNPLAPAPYNEQFF TGCGCCAGCAGAAATCCCCTAGCGCCCGCACCTTACAATGAGCAGTTCTTC
TRBJ2-1 - TRBV9 TRBD2 CASSAPGTSGRNEQFF TGTGCCAGCAGCGCCCCCGGGACTAGCGGGAGAAATGAGCAGTTCTTC
TRBJ2-7 few TRBV7-2 TRBD2 CASSLALAVIYEQYF TGTGCCAGCAGCTTAGCTCTAGCGGTCATATACGAGCAGTACTTC
TRBJ2-3 - TRBV9 TRBD2 CASSSGLAGVLAGDTQYF TGTGCCAGCAGCTCAGGACTAGCGGGAGTCTTAGCGGGAGATACGCAGTATTTT
TRBJ2-7 few TRBV28 - CATLQTQQGSYEQYF TGTGCCACCCTCCAGACCCAACAGGGATCCTACGAGCAGTACTTC
TRBJ2-7 - TRBV29-1 - CSVRTSSSYEQYF TGCAGCGTTCGTACTAGCTCATCCTACGAGCAGTACTTC
TRBJ2-7 - TRBV10-1 TRBD2 CASSSGTRRWEQYF TGCGCCAGCAGTTCCGGGACTAGAAGGTGGGAGCAGTACTTC
TRBJ2-5 - TRBV7-3 TRBD1 CASSSPGGGEETQYF TGTGCCAGCAGCTCCCCAGGGGGCGGGGAAGAGACCCAGTACTTC
TRBJ2-7 - TRBV18 TRBD1 CASSPRDSTFYEQYF TGTGCCAGCTCACCCCGGGACAGTACCTTTTACGAGCAGTACTTC
TRBJ2-6 few TRBV19 - CASRDRGSGANVLTF TGTGCCAGTAGGGACAGAGGCTCTGGGGCCAACGTCCTGACTTTC
TRBJ2-7 - TRBV6-5 TRBD2 CASSGTRRSYEQYF TGTGCCAGCAGCGGGACTAGGAGATCCTACGAGCAGTACTTC
TRBJ2-3 - TRBV19 TRBD2 CASSIGGARTDTQYF TGTGCCAGTAGTATCGGGGGGGCGCGGACAGATACGCAGTATTTT
TRBJ2-1 few TRBV7-6 - CASSLAELGEQFF TGTGCCAGCAGCTTGGCGGAGTTGGGTGAGCAGTTCTTC
TRBJ2-3 few TRBV5-6 TRBD2 CASSSSSGVTDTQYF TGTGCCAGCAGCTCCAGTAGCGGGGTCACAGATACGCAGTATTTT
TRBJ1-6 - TRBV6-5 - CASSRGSDSPLHF TGTGCCAGCAGTAGGGGATCTGATTCACCCCTCCACTTT
TRBJ2-4 - TRBV2 - CASGEVAKNIQYF TGTGCCAGCGGGGAGGTGGCCAAAAACATTCAGTACTTC
TRBJ2-7 - TRBV7-8 - CASRPQGWREQYF TGTGCCAGCAGACCACAGGGCTGGCGCGAGCAGTACTTC
TRBJ1-1 - TRBV19 - CASSLTREGEAFF TGTGCCAGTAGCCTAACGCGGGAAGGGGAAGCTTTCTTT
TRBJ2-1 few TRBV2 - CASSTSSHEQFF TGTGCCAGCAGTACCAGTTCTCATGAGCAGTTCTTC
TRBJ2-1 few TRBV19 - CASSPTLLRGSYNEQFF TGTGCCAGTAGCCCAACCCTCTTGCGGGGATCCTACAATGAGCAGTTCTTC
TRBJ2-2 few TRBV19 TRBD2 CASSISGRGAGELFF TGTGCCAGTAGTATAAGCGGGAGGGGAGCCGGGGAGCTGTTTTTT
TRBJ1-5 - TRBV15 TRBD1 CATSRALGPGGNSNQPQHF TGTGCCACCAGCAGAGCACTCGGTCCAGGGGGCAATAGCAATCAGCCCCAGCATTTT
TRBJ2-3 - TRBV28 - CASSSTSGSSTDTQYF TGTGCCAGCAGTTCCACCAGCGGGTCTAGCACAGATACGCAGTATTTT
TRBJ2-3 - TRBV4-1 TRBD1 CASSQDPGQGAQKKYF TGCGCCAGCAGCCAAGATCCGGGACAGGGGGCCCAGAAAAAGTATTTT
TRBJ1-1 - TRBV18 - CASSPVGPNTEAFF TGTGCCAGCTCACCGGTGGGGCCGAACACTGAAGCTTTCTTT
TRBJ2-3 - TRBV7-9 - CASSPPEGRYTDTQYF TGTGCCAGCAGCCCCCCTGAGGGCCGTTACACAGATACGCAGTATTTT
TRBJ2-5 - TRBV28 - CASSLEEGTQYF TGTGCCAGCAGTTTAGAGGAGGGGACCCAGTACTTC
TRBJ2-7 once TRBV28 - CASSFPGHNEQYF TGTGCCAGCAGCTTTCCCGGACATAACGAGCAGTACTTC
TRBJ2-3 - TRBV10-1 - CASSPPGGAQYF TGCGCCAGCAGTCCCCCCGGGGGTGCGCAGTATTTT
TRBJ1-2 - TRBV5-6 - CASSPNGIRGYTF TGTGCCAGCAGCCCGAACGGGATTCGGGGCTACACCTTC
TRBJ2-1 - TRBV5-1 TRBD1 CASSLDPRDRPYSEQFF TGCGCCAGCAGCTTGGACCCCCGGGACAGGCCGTACAGTGAGCAGTTCTTC
TRBJ1-1 - TRBV7-8 - CASSLTVATEAFF TGTGCCAGCAGCTTAACCGTAGCCACTGAAGCTTTCTTT
TRBJ2-1 - TRBV6-1 TRBD2 CASSERTSGRANEQFF TGTGCCAGCAGTGAAAGAACTAGCGGGAGGGCAAATGAGCAGTTCTTC
TRBJ2-7 - TRBV6-1 - CASRSLLYEQYF TGTGCCAGCAGATCCTTACTCTACGAGCAGTACTTC